The present T cell receptor beta chain was sequenced within a study of blood T cell repertoires in COVID-19. About the research overall: Acute and convalescent COVID-19 samples came from the United States, Italy and Spain. T cells, B-cell-depleted T cells, or PBMCs supplied cDNA or gDNA.

How the authors handled the data: Counts of nucleated cells, estimated from reference gene primer amplification, were obtained. Measured with immunoSEQ multiplex PCR; TCRdb has only the in-frame clones, and not every one. V and J calls and clone size are given by that table; D and trimming were obtained from the DNA. The sample lists about 15,000 clones; approximately 91% were seen once. Trimming removed 0 bases from V and 6 bases from J; junction bases left unmatched: 3. CDR3 length: 15 amino acids. Germline values: CDR1 SGDLS, CDR2 YYNGEE. What was sequenced was peripheral blood. This TCR came from a man between 60 and 75 years old with acute or convalescent COVID-19. The V and J genes are TRBV9 and TRBJ2-2; 9 bases map to TRBD2. The CDR3 sequence: CASSVEREAPGELFF. CDR3 bases: TGTGCCAGCAGCGTAGAGCGGGAGGCACCCGGGGAGCTGTTTTTT. The full variable domain, its missing parts supplied by reference TRBV9 and TRBJ2-2, is DSGVTQTPKHLITATGQRVTLRCSPRSGDLSVYWYQQSLDQGLQFLIQYYNGEERAKGNILERFSAQQFPDLHSELNLSSLELGDSALYFCASSVEREAPGELFFGEGSRLTVL.